This TCR beta chain was recorded in a study of blood T cells in healthy people across ages. Across the study: With template switching, about one barcoded beta molecule was captured per two T cells. Findings and limits, study-wide: Significant beta diversity loss was already apparent by age about 42, declining roughly linearly.

Sample-barcoded 5' priming and a J-beta primer mix drove a second PCR of 7 to 11 cycles. MiXCR was run by TCRdb on the 5' RACE reads, yielding one entry per CDR3 protein. This table has roughly 1.6 million distinct CDR3 sequences, about 35% appearing once. Notes on this clonotype: Its antigen remains unidentified. The junction shows a germline mismatch at one end, possibly a read error.

Sequenced input: blood. This sequence originates from a woman in her twenties or thirties in good health.

Here the CDR3 DNA reads TGTGCCAGCAGCCGTAGGACAGGGTCCGAGACCCAGTACTTT. Protein sequence: CASSRRTGSETQYF. The chain carries TRBV3-1 and TRBJ2-5; TRBD1 matches at 8 bases. The V gene's germline CDR1 is LGHDT and CDR2 YNNKEL (reference sequence). This CDR3 is 14 amino acids long.